What follows are 26 T cell receptor beta chains derived from one specimen sequenced in a study of T cells in tuberculosis. Here immunoSEQ multiplex PCR was the method, and the copy in TCRdb shows in-frame clones only, minus some. The sample comprises about 36,000 clones, 93% of which are singletons, and roughly 7% rests with the top ten. Sequences were obtained from PBMCs. The source is a donor between 10 and 29 years old with latent tuberculosis or without tuberculosis infection.

The J gene is TRBJ2-1, the V gene TRBV5-5, with D possibly matching TRBD1 (6 bases). The V end was cut by 6 bases, the J end by 4 bases, with 20 bases between. CDR1 and CDR2 from the germline V gene are SGHKS and YYEKEE (reference sequence). This CDR3 spans 16 amino acids. This CDR3 is CASTGSRGFLYNEQFF. The CDR3, as DNA: TGTGCCAGCACGGGATCCAGGGGATTCTTATACAATGAGCAGTTCTTC.

The rearrangement uses TRBV5-1 and TRBJ2-2; a possible D gene is TRBD1 (5 bases). The CDR3 is 15 amino acids. The germline CDR1 and CDR2 sequences are SGHRS and YFSETQ. The ends were cut back, 4 bases at V and 6 bases at J, with 16 bases in the middle. The CDR3 region is CASSPGQSRPGELFF. In DNA form, the CDR3 reads TGCGCCAGCAGCCCCGGACAAAGCAGACCCGGGGAGCTGTTTTTT.

The rearrangement joins TRBV5-5 to TRBJ1-2; D is undetermined. V lost 0 bases and J lost 5, with 11 bases in between. The CDR3 has 14 residues. Germline lookup yields CDR1 SGHKS and CDR2 YYEKEE (reference sequence). The CDR3, as DNA: TGTGCCAGCAGCTTGGGGCAAGAGACATATGGCTACACCTTC. This encodes CASSLGQETYGYTF.

This chain connects TRBV7-2 to TRBJ1-5; D ambiguous. CDR1 and CDR2 from the germline V gene are SGHTA and FQGNSA. The CDR3 length is 12 residues. V gave up 0 bases and J gave up 6 bases, with 3 bases separating them. The CDR3 nucleotides read TGTGCCAGCAGCTTAGCGCGTCAGCCCCAGCATTTT. Translation gives CASSLARQPQHF.

The chain has TRBV7-9 and TRBJ2-1, with D possibly TRBD1 on 5 matching bases. This CDR3 has 15 amino acids. Germline V gene sequence: CDR1 SEHNR, CDR2 FQNEAQ (reference sequence). Trimming took 7 bases from V and 0 from J, leaving 13 bases between them. CDR3 residues: CASIQEASSYNEQFF. CDR3 nucleotides: TGTGCCAGCATACAGGAAGCTAGCTCCTACAATGAGCAGTTCTTC.

The chain links TRBV5-1 to TRBJ2-1; TRBD2 agrees at 11 bases. This CDR3 contains 17 residues. CDR1 is SGHRS, CDR2 YFSETQ, per germline. V lost 2 bases and J lost 5; bases outside the gene matches: 9. The CDR3 loop reads CASSLQGLAGGNNEQFF. DNA of the CDR3: TGCGCCAGCAGCTTACAAGGTCTAGCGGGGGGAAACAATGAGCAGTTCTTC. The full variable domain, with the rest looked up from reference TRBV5-1 and TRBJ2-1, is KAGVTQTPRYLIKTRGQQVTLSCSPISGHRSVSWYQQTPGQGLQFLFEYFSETQRNKGNFPGRFSGRQFSNSRSEMNVSTLELGDSALYLCASSLQGLAGGNNEQFFGPGTRLTVL.

This clone was recorded once. This chain connects TRBV5-1 to TRBJ1-4; tentative D call: TRBD1 (5 bases). The CDR3 is 15 residues long. Trimming left V 1 base short and J 1 base short, with 8 bases between. Germline CDR1 and CDR2: SGHRS and YFSETQ. In nucleotides, the CDR3 is TGCGCCAGCAGCTTGAGTCAGGGAACTAATGAAAAACTGTTTTTT. Protein product: CASSLSQGTNEKLFF. The full variable domain, completed using reference TRBV5-1 and TRBJ1-4, is KAGVTQTPRYLIKTRGQQVTLSCSPISGHRSVSWYQQTPGQGLQFLFEYFSETQRNKGNFPGRFSGRQFSNSRSEMNVSTLELGDSALYLCASSLSQGTNEKLFFGSGTQLSVL.

This sequence joins TRBV19 and TRBJ1-2; no reliable D call. This CDR3 comprises 14 residues. V lost 5 bases and J 3 bases, leaving 13 bases between the germline ends. Germline V CDR1 and CDR2: LNHDA, SQIVND (reference sequence). The CDR3 region is CASSFGVLDYGYTF. The CDR3 DNA follows: TGTGCCAGTAGTTTCGGGGTTCTCGACTATGGCTACACCTTC.

The chain recombines TRBV27 with TRBJ2-5; D is perhaps TRBD2 (6 bases). In germline, CDR1 is MNHEY, CDR2 SMNVEV (reference sequence). This CDR3 is built from 13 residues. V dropped 2 bases and J dropped 4 bases, with 8 bases sitting between them. CDR3 DNA sequence: TGTGCCAGCAGTTTAATCGGGGGAGAGACCCAGTACTTC. Residues: CASSLIGGETQYF.

This rearrangement joins TRBV6-4 to TRBJ2-7, with a weak D call TRBD2 (6 bases). Germline V gene lookup returns CDR1 MRHNA and CDR2 SNTAGT. V was cut by 4 bases and J by 3 bases, with 10 bases left in between. This CDR3 region has 13 residues. The CDR3 spells CASSVEGIYEQYF. DNA for the CDR3: TGTGCCAGCAGTGTGGAGGGGATCTACGAGCAGTACTTC.

The rearrangement joins TRBV7-2 to TRBJ2-7; maybe TRBD1 (5 bases). Trimming cost V 0 bases and J 1 base, with 13 bases left between them. The CDR3 has 16 residues. In germline, CDR1 is SGHTA, CDR2 FQGNSA. CDR3 nucleotides: TGTGCCAGCAGCTTAGCGCTGGCCCCAGGGTCCTACGAGCAGTACTTC. As protein: CASSLALAPGSYEQYF. The full variable domain, with the rest looked up from reference TRBV7-2 and TRBJ2-7, is GAGVSQSPSNKVTEKGKDVELRCDPISGHTALYWYRQSLGQGLEFLIYFQGNSAPDKSGLPSDRFSAERTGGSVSTLTIQRTQQEDSAVYLCASSLALAPGSYEQYFGPGTRLTVT.

The J gene is TRBJ1-5, the V gene TRBV6-1; D gene ambiguous. Germline CDR1 and CDR2: MNHNS and SASEGT. Trimming removed 8 bases at V and 3 bases at J, with 17 bases between. The CDR3 has 15 amino acids. CDR3 DNA sequence: TGTGCCAGCCTCCCGGAGACCTATTTCAATCAGCCCCAGCATTTT. This codes for CASLPETYFNQPQHF.

This chain links TRBV5-1 with TRBJ2-3, with D perhaps matching TRBD1 (6 bases). Germline lookup yields CDR1 SGHRS and CDR2 YFSETQ. With 0 bases removed from V and 3 bases from J, the gap between germline ends came to 11 bases. The CDR3 has 15 residues. For the CDR3, the DNA is TGCGCCAGCAGCTTGGGGGGGCTAAAGACAGATACGCAGTATTTT. This translates into CASSLGGLKTDTQYF.

The chain employs TRBV9 and TRBJ1-2; 9 bases are shared with TRBD1. V trimming: 4 bases; J trimming: 4 bases; junction bases outside the gene matches: 20. The germline CDR1 and CDR2 sequences are SGDLS and YYNGEE. The CDR3 spans 19 residues. The CDR3 DNA is TGTGCCAGCAGCACCCCCCTGGCGGACAGGGGAACAGACCTCTATGGCTACACCTTC. Residues: CASSTPLADRGTDLYGYTF.

V and J are TRBV7-2 and TRBJ1-6, with D hard to call. CDR1 SGHTA and CDR2 FQGNSA come from the germline V gene. This CDR3 region has 16 residues. Trimming left V 2 bases short and J 9 bases short, with 17 bases between. The DNA of the CDR3 is TGTGCCAGCAGCTTAATTCAGGATCCCCTCATTTCACCCCTCCACTTT. It encodes CASSLIQDPLISPLHF.

The CDR3 DNA reads as TGTGCCAGCAGGGTTGGGACAGGTAAAGCGAACACCGGGGAGCTGTTTTTT. This encodes CASRVGTGKANTGELFF. The chain recombines TRBV25-1 with TRBJ2-2, with 8 bases aligning to TRBD1. The trim removed 6 bases at V and 0 bases at J, leaving 9 bases unmatched. Per germline, CDR1 MGHDK and CDR2 SYGVNS. This CDR3 has 17 residues.

This rearrangement joins TRBV7-6 to TRBJ1-1; D is uncertain. The germline V and J ends were trimmed by 2 bases and 4 bases, with 8 bases remaining between them. The CDR3 runs to 13 residues. Germline V gene lookup returns CDR1 SGHVS and CDR2 FNYEAQ. The CDR3 DNA reads as TGTGCCAGCAGCTTATACAGCAGCACTGAAGCTTTCTTT. As protein: CASSLYSSTEAFF.

This clone occurred a few times. The chain links TRBV21-1 to TRBJ1-6. TRBV21-1 is given as a pseudogene. The CDR3 extends over 11 amino acids. The CDR3 DNA reads as TGTGCCAGCAATAAACGGTCACCCCTCCACTTT. Translated, it gives CASNKRSPLHF.

The rearrangement joins TRBV4-3 to TRBJ1-6; D call uncertain. Germline lookup yields CDR1 LGHNA and CDR2 YSLEER. The ends were cut back, 4 bases at V and 1 base at J, with 14 bases in the middle. This CDR3 spans 17 amino acids. Here the CDR3 DNA reads TGCGCCAGCAGCCCCCGAAGCGGGAATTCCTATAATTCACCCCTCCACTTT. Protein: CASSPRSGNSYNSPLHF.

The chain carries TRBV19 and TRBJ1-5, with D perhaps matching TRBD1 (5 bases). V lost 3 bases, J lost 6 bases, and 15 bases lay in between. Germline assignment: CDR1 LNHDA and CDR2 SQIVND (reference sequence). This CDR3 region has 15 residues. CDR3 coding DNA: TGTGCCAGTAGTATCGGGGGGAAAGAGGGTCAGCCCCAGCATTTT. It encodes CASSIGGKEGQPQHF.

The V and J genes are TRBV5-1 and TRBJ1-1, with D uncertain. Germline CDR1 is SGHRS and CDR2 is YFSETQ. Deletions cut 2 bases from V and 8 bases from J, with 10 bases between. This CDR3 is 12 amino acids long. In DNA, the CDR3 is TGCGCCAGCAGCTTCGGGGTCGACGAAGCTTTCTTT. Its translation: CASSFGVDEAFF.

The CDR3 DNA sequence: TGTGCCAGCAGCCAAAGACAGGGCCTTAATGAAAAACTGTTTTTT. Its translation is CASSQRQGLNEKLFF. V is TRBV7-8 and J is TRBJ1-4; TRBD1 aligns across 7 bases. From germline, CDR1 is SGHVS and CDR2 FQNEAQ. The CDR3 spans 15 residues. V shed 5 bases, J shed 4 bases, and the junction held 7 bases outside the gene matches. Based on the CDR3 plus reference TRBV7-8 and TRBJ1-4, the full variable domain is GAGVSQSPRYKVAKRGQDVALRCDPISGHVSLFWYQQALGQGPEFLTYFQNEAQLDKSGLPSDRFFAERPEGSVSTLKIQRTQQEDSAVYLCASSQRQGLNEKLFFGSGTQLSVL.

This chain connects TRBV19 to TRBJ1-5; weak D call: TRBD1 (5 bases). This CDR3 comprises 16 residues. CDR1 is LNHDA, CDR2 SQIVND, per germline (reference sequence). The ends were cut back, 4 bases at V and 6 bases at J, with 19 bases in the middle. This CDR3 is CASSSPRQFKGQPQHF. CDR3 nucleotides: TGTGCCAGTAGTAGCCCACGACAGTTCAAGGGTCAGCCCCAGCATTTT.

This chain joins TRBV11-2 and TRBJ1-6; no firm D call. CDR3 length: 13 amino acids. V lost 0 bases, J lost 12 bases, and 9 bases lay in between. Germline loops: CDR1 SGHAT, CDR2 FQNNGV. The CDR3 nucleotides are TGTGCCAGCAGCTTAGATGGGCGGGGACCCCTCCACTTT. Protein product: CASSLDGRGPLHF. The variable domain in full, with the rest retrieved from reference TRBV11-2 and TRBJ1-6, is EAGVAQSPRYKIIEKRQSVAFWCNPISGHATLYWYQQILGQGPKLLIQFQNNGVVDDSQLPKDRFSAERLKGVDSTLKIQPAKLEDSAVYLCASSLDGRGPLHFGNGTRLTVT.

V gene TRBV30 combines with J gene TRBJ1-1; 7 nucleotides agree with TRBD1. With 7 bases clipped from V and 1 base from J, the junction kept 0 bases outside the gene matches. CDR3 length: 11 residues. Germline CDR1 and CDR2: GTSNPN and SVGIG (reference sequence). Written as DNA, the CDR3 is TGTGCCTACAGGGGGAACACTGAAGCTTTCTTT. This codes for CAYRGNTEAFF.

The rearrangement links TRBV11-2 to TRBJ1-1, with D possibly TRBD1 on 6 matching bases. CDR3 length: 14 residues. Trimming shortened V by 7 bases and J by 1 base, and 13 bases separated the two germline ends. Germline V gene lookup returns CDR1 SGHAT and CDR2 FQNNGV. The CDR3 DNA sequence: TGTGCCAGCACCCTGGGGGCCGAGAACACTGAAGCTTTCTTT. This sequence encodes CASTLGAENTEAFF.